At least ten counts were recorded for the clone carrying this TCR beta chain. Its specificity is not known. These data originate in a study of glioma-infiltrating T cells. Study outcomes and limitations: Tissue-blood divergence was below expectation in non-neoplastic patients, above in gliomas. Only very few CDR3 sequences appeared in both tissue and blood.

Amplification of TCR alpha and beta CDR3 regions from RNA used iRepertoire nested multiplex PCR. Each CDR3 protein gets one entry after TCRdb re-called the multiplex PCR reads with MiXCR. The data contain roughly 200,000 distinct CDR3 sequences, around 40% of them seen just once; the ten biggest clones take up roughly 5.2%. CDR1 and CDR2 (germline): SGHTA, FQGNSA. This CDR3 has 12 amino acids. V dropped 4 bases and J dropped 7 bases, with 9 bases sitting between them. Input material: glioma tissue, nonneoplastic brain tissue, or PBMCs (not recorded which). The source is a human donor with low-grade glioma or glioblastoma, undergoing nonglioma brain surgery, or in good health (not recorded which). The chain couples TRBV7-2 to TRBJ2-3; D is uncertain. CDR3 sequence reads: CASSSERNTQYF. The CDR3, as DNA: TGTGCCAGCAGCTCGGAGAGGAATACGCAGTATTTT.